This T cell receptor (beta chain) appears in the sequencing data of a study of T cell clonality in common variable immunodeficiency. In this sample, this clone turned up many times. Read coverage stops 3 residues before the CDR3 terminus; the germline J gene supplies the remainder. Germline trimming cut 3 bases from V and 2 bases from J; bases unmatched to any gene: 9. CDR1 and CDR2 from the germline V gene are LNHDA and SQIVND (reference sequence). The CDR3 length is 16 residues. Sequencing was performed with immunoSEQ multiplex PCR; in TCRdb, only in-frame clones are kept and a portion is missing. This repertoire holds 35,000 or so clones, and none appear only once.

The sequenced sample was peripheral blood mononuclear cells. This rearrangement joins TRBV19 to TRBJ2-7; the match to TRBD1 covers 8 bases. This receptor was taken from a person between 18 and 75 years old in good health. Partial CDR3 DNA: TGTGCCAGTAGTATCCAGGGGGCAACTCGACCCTACGAG. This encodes CASSIQGATRPYE. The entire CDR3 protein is CASSIQGATRPYEQYF.